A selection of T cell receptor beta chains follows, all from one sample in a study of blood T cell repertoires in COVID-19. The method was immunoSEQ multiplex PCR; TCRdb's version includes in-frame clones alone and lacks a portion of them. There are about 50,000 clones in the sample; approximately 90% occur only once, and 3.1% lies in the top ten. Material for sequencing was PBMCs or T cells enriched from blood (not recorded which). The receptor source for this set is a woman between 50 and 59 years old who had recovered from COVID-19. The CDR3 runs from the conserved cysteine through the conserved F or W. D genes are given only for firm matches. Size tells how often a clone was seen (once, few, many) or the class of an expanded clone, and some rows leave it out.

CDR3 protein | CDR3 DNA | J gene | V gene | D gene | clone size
CASSRTAAGELFF | TGTGCCAGCAGCCGTACTGCGGCCGGGGAGCTGTTTTTT | TRBJ2-2 | TRBV7-2 | - | -
CASSLIGAGGFGEQFF | TGCGCCAGCAGCTTGATAGGAGCGGGGGGGTTTGGTGAGCAGTTCTTC | TRBJ2-1 | TRBV5-1 | TRBD2 | -
CASSYLTEAFF | TGTGCCAGCAGCTACCTAACTGAAGCTTTCTTT | TRBJ1-1 | TRBV2 | - | -
CASSTTGGGGTEAFF | TGTGCCAGTAGCACGACAGGGGGCGGAGGAACTGAAGCTTTCTTT | TRBJ1-1 | TRBV19 | TRBD1 | -
CASSGRTVITEAFF | TGTGCCAGCAGTGGTCGGACAGTTATCACTGAAGCTTTCTTT | TRBJ1-1 | TRBV6-4 | - | -
CASTPWYGTTDTQYF | TGTGCCAGCACCCCTTGGTACGGTACCACAGATACGCAGTATTTT | TRBJ2-3 | TRBV6-5 | - | -
CASSLWATGSNEKLFF | TGTGCCAGCAGTTTATGGGCCACAGGCTCTAATGAAAAACTGTTTTTT | TRBJ1-4 | TRBV28 | - | -
CAILEGDEYEQYF | TGTGCCATCCTCGAGGGGGACGAATACGAGCAGTACTTC | TRBJ2-7 | TRBV7-3 | - | -
CASSLDWEGEQFF | TGTGCCAGCAGCTTAGATTGGGAGGGTGAGCAGTTCTTC | TRBJ2-1 | TRBV11-3 | TRBD2 | -
CASKEWTVLNSPLHF | TGTGCCAGCAAAGAATGGACAGTGCTTAATTCACCCCTCCACTTT | TRBJ1-6 | TRBV2 | - | -
CASSRDRGSNEQFF | TGTGCCAGCTCCAGGGACAGGGGAAGCAATGAGCAGTTCTTC | TRBJ2-1 | TRBV27 | TRBD1 | once
CASSISGRVIDEQYF | TGTGCCAGCAGCATTAGCGGGAGAGTGATCGACGAGCAGTACTTC | TRBJ2-7 | TRBV6-5 | TRBD2 | few
CASSLDLQANYGYTF | TGTGCCAGCAGTTTAGATTTGCAGGCTAACTATGGCTACACCTTC | TRBJ1-2 | TRBV28 | - | -
CASSQDLLAGAGGNSEAFF | TGTGCCAGCAGCCAAGATTTGCTCGCGGGCGCAGGGGGGAACTCTGAAGCTTTCTTT | TRBJ1-1 | TRBV3-1/TRBV3-2 | TRBD1 | -
CASSRTRDFYEQYF | TGCGCCAGCAGCCGAACGAGAGATTTCTACGAGCAGTACTTC | TRBJ2-7 | TRBV4-3 | - | -
CASSLSGSSSGGYTF | TGTGCCAGCAGTTTATCCGGATCCTCTTCGGGTGGCTACACCTTC | TRBJ1-2 | TRBV28 | - | -
CASSIDQGGTNTEAFF | TGTGCCAGTAGTATAGATCAGGGGGGAACGAACACTGAAGCTTTCTTT | TRBJ1-1 | TRBV19 | TRBD1 | -
CASSQAGENPDTQYF | TGTGCCAGCAGCCAAGCGGGAGAGAACCCAGATACGCAGTATTTT | TRBJ2-3 | TRBV11-3 | TRBD2 | -
CASSQEERRRWSGYTF | TGCGCCAGCAGCCAAGAAGAAAGGAGAAGGTGGTCTGGCTACACCTTC | TRBJ1-2 | TRBV4-3 | - | once
CASSPYLITSSEQFF | TGTGCCAGCAGTCCTTACCTGATAACTAGTTCTGAGCAGTTCTTC | TRBJ2-1 | TRBV2 | - | -
CASSVQGSGNTIYF | TGTGCCAGCAGCGTACAGGGCTCTGGAAACACCATATATTTT | TRBJ1-3 | TRBV9 | - | -
CASTPGFMNTEAFF | TGTGCCAGCACCCCGGGGTTCATGAACACTGAAGCTTTCTTT | TRBJ1-1 | TRBV6-5 | - | -
CASSVGGTSSYEQYF | TGTGCCAGCAGCGTAGGAGGGACTTCCTCCTACGAGCAGTACTTC | TRBJ2-7 | TRBV9 | - | -
CASSPNPGVNYGYTF | TGTGCCAGCAGCCCGAACCCGGGGGTAAACTATGGCTACACCTTC | TRBJ1-2 | TRBV11-2 | - | once
CASTLGGSYEKLFF | TGTGCCAGCACCTTAGGCGGGTCGTACGAAAAACTGTTTTTT | TRBJ1-4 | TRBV28 | - | -
CASSEDPRQANYGYTF | TGTGCCAGCAGCGAGGATCCCCGACAGGCTAACTATGGCTACACCTTC | TRBJ1-2 | TRBV9 | - | once
CAVWGIGPDTQYF | TGTGCCGTATGGGGCATCGGCCCAGATACGCAGTATTTT | TRBJ2-3 | TRBV28 | - | -
CASSQATGGSTDTQYF | TGTGCCAGCAGCCAAGCGACAGGGGGCTCAACAGATACGCAGTATTTT | TRBJ2-3 | TRBV3-1/TRBV3-2 | TRBD1 | -
CAWSKQGIEAFF | TGTGCCTGGAGTAAACAGGGGATCGAAGCTTTCTTT | TRBJ1-1 | TRBV30 | TRBD1 | once
CSASTVIAGGVADTQYF | TGCAGTGCTAGTACGGTGATAGCGGGAGGTGTGGCAGATACGCAGTATTTT | TRBJ2-3 | TRBV20-1 | TRBD2 | -
CASSPGPPTSYEQYF | TGTGCCAGCTCACCGGGGCCGCCGACCTCCTACGAGCAGTACTTC | TRBJ2-7 | TRBV18 | - | -
CASSSRRSSYNEQFF | TGTGCCAGCAGCTCAAGACGGAGCTCCTACAATGAGCAGTTCTTC | TRBJ2-1 | TRBV7-3 | - | -
CASSFLEGPGNTIYF | TGTGCCAGCAGTTTTCTCGAGGGTCCTGGAAACACCATATATTTT | TRBJ1-3 | TRBV7-2 | - | -
CASSLLASGNFEQFF | TGTGCCAGCAGCTTATTGGCTAGCGGGAATTTTGAGCAGTTCTTC | TRBJ2-1 | TRBV7-9 | TRBD2 | medium-sized
CASKGQGSYNSPLHF | TGTGCCAGCAAGGGACAGGGCTCCTATAATTCACCCCTCCACTTT | TRBJ1-6 | TRBV2 | TRBD1 | -
CASSLTGSSYEQYF | TGTGCCAGCAGTTTAACCGGGAGCTCCTACGAGCAGTACTTC | TRBJ2-7 | TRBV28 | - | -
CASSPGTTNYEQYF | TGTGCCAGCAGCCCCGGGACAACTAATTACGAGCAGTACTTC | TRBJ2-7 | TRBV5-5 | - | -
CASSPNWEGVTGNTIYF | TGCGCCAGCAGCCCTAATTGGGAGGGGGTAACTGGAAACACCATATATTTT | TRBJ1-3 | TRBV4-3 | - | -
CASSTRLAGYSTDTQYF | TGTGCCAGTAGTACCCGACTAGCGGGGTATAGCACAGATACGCAGTATTTT | TRBJ2-3 | TRBV19 | TRBD2 | -
CASSLETSRNSYEQYF | TGTGCCAGCAGCTTAGAGACTAGCAGAAACTCCTACGAGCAGTACTTC | TRBJ2-7 | TRBV7-8 | TRBD2 | -
CASSTASGTQETQYF | TGTGCCAGCTCAACGGCTAGTGGAACGCAAGAGACCCAGTACTTC | TRBJ2-5 | TRBV18 | - | -